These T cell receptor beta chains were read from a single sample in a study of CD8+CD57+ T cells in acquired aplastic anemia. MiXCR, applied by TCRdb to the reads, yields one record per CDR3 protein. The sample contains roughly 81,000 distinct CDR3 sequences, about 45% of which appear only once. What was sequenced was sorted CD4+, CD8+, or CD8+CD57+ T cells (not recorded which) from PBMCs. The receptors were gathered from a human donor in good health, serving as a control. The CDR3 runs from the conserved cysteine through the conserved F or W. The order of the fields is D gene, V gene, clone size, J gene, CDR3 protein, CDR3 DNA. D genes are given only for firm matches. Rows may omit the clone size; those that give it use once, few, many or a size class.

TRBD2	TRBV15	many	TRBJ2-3	CATTHGLAGADTQYF	TGTGCCACCACTCATGGCCTAGCGGGAGCAGATACGCAGTATTTT
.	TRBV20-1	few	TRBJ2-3	CSATDGLGVTDTQYF	TGCAGTGCTACTGACGGGCTTGGAGTAACAGATACGCAGTATTTT
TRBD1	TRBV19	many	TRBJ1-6	CASSGVTGDLFSPLHF	TGTGCCAGTAGTGGGGTGACAGGGGATCTCTTTTCACCCCTCCACTTT
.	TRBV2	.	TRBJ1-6	CASSVSENSPLHF	TGTGCCAGCAGTGTGTCTGAGAATTCACCCCTCCACTTT
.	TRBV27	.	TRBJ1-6	CASGDLTGGSSPLHF	TGTGCCAGCGGAGACCTAACAGGTGGAAGTTCACCCCTCCACTTT
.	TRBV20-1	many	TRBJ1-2	CSASGGLDYGYTF	TGCAGTGCCTCGGGAGGGTTGGACTATGGCTACACCTTC
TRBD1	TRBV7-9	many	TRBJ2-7	CAGSINRGEQYF	TGTGCCGGCAGCATCAACAGGGGCGAGCAGTACTTC
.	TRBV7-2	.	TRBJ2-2	CASSERGTNTGELFF	TGTGCCAGCAGCGAACGAGGAACGAACACCGGGGAGCTGTTTTTT
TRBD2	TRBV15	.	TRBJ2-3	CATSRDSGGADTQYF	TGTGCCACCAGCAGAGATAGCGGGGGGGCAGATACGCAGTATTTT
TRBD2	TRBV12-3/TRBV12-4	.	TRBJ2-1	CASSKTTGGPIGSGNEQFF	TGTGCCAGCAGTAAGACCACGGGGGGGCCTATCGGATCCGGCAATGAGCAGTTCTTC
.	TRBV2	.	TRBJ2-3	CASNDRGTDTQYF	TGTGCCAGCAACGACCGGGGCACAGATACGCAGTATTTT
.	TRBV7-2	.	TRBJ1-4	CASSLVYREKLFF	TGTGCCAGCAGCTTAGTCTATAGGGAAAAACTGTTTTTT
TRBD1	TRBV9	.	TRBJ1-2	CASSQDRGDGYAF	TGTGCCAGCAGCCAAGACAGGGGCGATGGCTACGCCTTC
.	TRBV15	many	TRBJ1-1	CATSRDVYTEAFF	TGTGCCACCAGCAGAGATGTTTACACTGAAGCTTTCTTT
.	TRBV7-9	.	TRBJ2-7	CASSPGASGEQYF	TGTGCCAGCAGCCCGGGGGCCTCTGGCGAGCAGTACTTC
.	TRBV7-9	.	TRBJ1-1	CASSLETAMNTEAFF	TGTGCCAGCAGCCTAGAGACGGCTATGAACACTGAAGCTTTCTTT
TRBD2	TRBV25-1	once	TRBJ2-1	CATSLGGSGNEQFF	TGTGCCACCTCCCTGGGAGGGTCAGGCAATGAGCAGTTCTTC
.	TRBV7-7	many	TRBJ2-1	CASSSSSVTYNEQFF	TGTGCCAGCAGCTCTTCCAGTGTGACCTACAATGAGCAGTTCTTC
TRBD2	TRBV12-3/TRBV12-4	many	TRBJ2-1	CASTPFALAGGEQFF	TGTGCCAGCACTCCTTTCGCTCTAGCGGGGGGTGAGCAGTTCTTC
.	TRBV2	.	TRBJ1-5	CASTGEGDQPQHF	TGTGCCAGCACGGGAGAAGGAGATCAGCCCCAGCATTTT
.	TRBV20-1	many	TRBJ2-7	CSARDRAGLYEQYF	TGCAGTGCTAGAGATCGCGCCGGACTCTACGAGCAGTACTTC
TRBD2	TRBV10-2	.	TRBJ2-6	CASRDSGRGRGANVLTF	TGCGCCAGCAGGGACAGCGGGAGGGGGCGAGGGGCCAACGTCCTGACTTTC
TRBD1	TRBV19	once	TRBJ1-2	CASTGLAGDRVGYTF	TGTGCCAGTACGGGATTAGCAGGGGACAGGGTTGGCTACACCTTC
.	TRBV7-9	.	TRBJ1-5	CASTMAGEAQPQHF	TGCGCCAGCACCATGGCAGGGGAGGCTCAGCCCCAGCATTTT
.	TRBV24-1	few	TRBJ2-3	CATSQGTPPDTQYF	TGTGCCACCAGTCAGGGAACCCCTCCAGATACGCAGTATTTT
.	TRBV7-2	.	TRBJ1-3	CAISGTDGNTIYF	TGTGCCATCAGTGGGACTGATGGAAACACCATATATTTT
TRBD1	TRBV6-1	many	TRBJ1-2	CASSELQGAAGYTF	TGTGCCAGCAGTGAACTGCAGGGGGCGGCTGGCTACACCTTC
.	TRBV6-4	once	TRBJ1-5	CASSDSSGGNQPQHF	TGTGCCAGCAGTGACTCGTCAGGGGGCAATCAGCCCCAGCATTTT
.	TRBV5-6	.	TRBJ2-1	CASSRLRIRDEQFF	TGTGCCAGCAGCCGACTCCGCATTCGGGATGAGCAGTTCTTC
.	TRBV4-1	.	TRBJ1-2	CASSQDRIGYTF	TGTGCCAGCAGCCAAGATCGAATAGGCTACACCTTC
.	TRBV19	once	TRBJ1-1	CASTPYTLGTEAFF	TGTGCCAGTACACCCTATACGTTGGGGACTGAAGCTTTCTTT
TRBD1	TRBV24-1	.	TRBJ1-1	CATRRQGEDTEAFF	TGTGCCACCAGAAGACAGGGGGAGGACACTGAAGCTTTCTTT
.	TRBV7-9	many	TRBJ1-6	CASSLGDYSSPLHF	TGTGCCAGCAGCTTGGGAGATTATAGTTCACCCCTCCACTTT
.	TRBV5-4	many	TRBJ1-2	CASSLGTAGYTF	TGTGCCAGCAGCTTGGGGACAGCTGGCTACACCTTC
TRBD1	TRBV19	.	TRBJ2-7	CASSMGTQGAYEQYF	TGTGCCAGTAGTATGGGGACACAGGGGGCCTACGAGCAGTACTTC
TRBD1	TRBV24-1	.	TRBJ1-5	CATSDNGQDPQPQHF	TGTGCCACCAGTGACAATGGACAGGACCCTCAGCCCCAGCATTTT
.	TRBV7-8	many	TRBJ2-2	CASSLVSAGELFF	TGTGCCAGCAGCTTAGTTTCAGCCGGGGAGCTGTTTTTT
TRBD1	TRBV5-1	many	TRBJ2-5	CASSLVTGGGETQYF	TGCGCCAGCAGCTTGGTTACAGGGGGCGGAGAGACCCAGTACTTC
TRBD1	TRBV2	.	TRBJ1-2	CASSSTGEVRGYTF	TGTGCCAGCAGTTCGACAGGGGAGGTCCGGGGCTACACCTTC
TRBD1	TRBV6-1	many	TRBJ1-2	CASSEGRGLDGYTF	TGTGCCAGCAGTGAAGGCAGGGGGCTTGATGGCTACACCTTC
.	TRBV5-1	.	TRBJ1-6	CASSLPRQGGNSPLHF	TGCGCCAGCAGCTTACCTCGGCAGGGAGGAAATTCACCCCTCCACTTT
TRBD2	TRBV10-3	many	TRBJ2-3	CAISLPLAGTDTQYF	TGTGCCATCAGCCTCCCACTAGCGGGAACAGATACGCAGTATTTT
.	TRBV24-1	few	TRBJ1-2	CATSVEGFEGYTF	TGTGCCACCAGTGTGGAAGGGTTTGAAGGCTACACCTTC
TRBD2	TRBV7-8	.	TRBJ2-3	CASSPMGLAGETQYF	TGTGCCAGCAGCCCAATGGGACTAGCGGGAGAAACGCAGTATTTT
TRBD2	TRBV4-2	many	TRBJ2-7	CASSQENSGGGSSYEQYF	TGTGCCAGCAGCCAAGAGAACAGCGGGGGGGGGAGCTCCTACGAGCAGTACTTC
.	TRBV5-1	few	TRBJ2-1	CASSLELASYNEQFF	TGCGCCAGCAGCTTGGAATTAGCATCCTACAATGAGCAGTTCTTC
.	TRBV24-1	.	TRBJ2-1	CATRDSYNEQFF	TGTGCCACCAGGGACAGCTACAATGAGCAGTTCTTC
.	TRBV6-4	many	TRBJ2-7	CASRVTGSYSRGEYF	TGTGCCAGCAGGGTAACAGGGTCCTATTCACGTGGAGAGTACTTC
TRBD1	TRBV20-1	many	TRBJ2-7	CSAGTGNSYEQYF	TGCAGTGCTGGGACAGGGAACTCCTACGAGCAGTACTTC
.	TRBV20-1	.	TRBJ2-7	CSARQGYEQYF	TGCAGTGCTAGACAGGGCTACGAGCAGTACTTC
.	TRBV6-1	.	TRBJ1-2	CASTDWNYGYTF	TGTGCCAGCACTGACTGGAACTATGGCTACACCTTC
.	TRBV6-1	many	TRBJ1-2	CASSPDSLANYGYTF	TGTGCCAGCAGCCCGGACAGCCTCGCTAACTATGGCTACACCTTC
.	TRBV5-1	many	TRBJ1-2	CASSFEENRLYGYTF	TGCGCCAGCAGCTTTGAGGAGAACAGGCTCTATGGCTACACCTTC